This TCR beta chain was observed in a study of control samples from healthy donors and cancer patients. Germline loops: CDR1 MNHEY, CDR2 SMNVEV (reference sequence). V was pared by 6 bases and J by 0 bases, with 9 bases between. CDR3 length: 14 amino acids. Method: immunoSEQ multiplex PCR; TCRdb's copy keeps in-frame clones and lacks some. The sample contains around 120,000 clones, 75% to 90% of which appear only once. The TCR was taken from a woman between 45 and 65 years old with colorectal cancer. This sequence joins TRBV27 and TRBJ2-4; D remains unclear. Sequenced sample: PBMCs. This CDR3 is CASRQQRAKNIQYF. CDR3 DNA sequence: TGTGCCAGCAGACAACAGAGAGCCAAAAACATTCAGTACTTC.